This TCR beta chain was documented in a study of T cell changes during pregnancy in multiple sclerosis (dated by TCRdb to the late 2010s). Regarding the study in general: The study examined how the T cell repertoire changed over the course of pregnancy in women with multiple sclerosis.

A word on this clone: Its binding antigen is unknown. No much larger clone exists at a distance of one base, and base qualities are not known.

Libraries were prepared through the immunoSEQ multiplex PCR assay. The clones in this table, taken by TCRdb from immuneACCESS, are in-frame only. Not every clone is retained; where verified, under half of the shortfall comes from an unresolved V gene, and the cause of the rest is unknown. In all, the sample holds tens of thousands of clones, and just under 95% of those were seen once. The top ten hold roughly 1% of the sample. CDR3 length: 15 amino acids, cysteine to phenylalanine. CDR3 DNA is the only sequence kept; it has 45 bases, read in frame from the first base. From V the trimming removes 4 bases and from J it removes 4 bases, while the gene matches leave 8 bases of the junction unaccounted for. CDR1 and CDR2 are read off the germline V gene (reference sequence) as SGHAT and FQDESV.

The clonotype comes from a female donor with multiple sclerosis, enrolled in a pregnancy study. The specimen comprised peripheral blood, sampled in the first trimester of pregnancy. The V gene is TRBV11-1 and the J gene is TRBJ2-5; TRBD2 matches 8 bases in the middle. The CDR3 region: CASSSGLAHRETQYF. The sequence in DNA is TGTGCCAGCAGCTCCGGACTAGCTCACCGAGAGACCCAGTACTTC.